This TCR beta chain came from a study of blood T cell repertoires in COVID-19. About the research overall: The United States, Italy and Spain supplied acute and convalescent COVID-19 samples.

With 4 bases clipped from V and 7 bases from J, the junction kept 13 bases outside the gene matches. The length of the CDR3 is 16 residues. CDR1 SGHVS and CDR2 FNYEAQ come from the germline V gene. In the original workflow: Reference gene primer amplification yielded estimated nucleated cell counts. The protocol was immunoSEQ multiplex PCR, while the TCRdb copy is restricted to in-frame clones and leaves out a portion. V and J calls and clone size are as listed in that table; D and trimming were resolved from the DNA. The sample gives roughly 250,000 clones, 75% to 90% of which show up once; 9.5% to 15% is in the top ten.

Source material: peripheral blood. The clonotype was recovered from a woman aged 60-75 years with active or convalescent COVID-19. V is TRBV7-6 and J is TRBJ2-1, with TRBD1 identical over 7 bases. The CDR3 sequence is CASSSGPGGIVNEQFF. The CDR3, as DNA: TGTGCCAGCAGCTCCGGCCCAGGGGGAATCGTGAATGAGCAGTTCTTC.